One sample yielded the 4 T cell receptor beta chains listed below, sequenced in a study of cytomegalovirus exposure and HLA in healthy donors. PCR was performed using 60 Vbeta and 13 Jbeta primers. Sequenced by immunoSEQ multiplex PCR; TCRdb stores in-frame clones only, minus some. The data contain about 100,000 clones, around 10% of them singletons. Sequenced: PBMCs. The receptors were gathered from a man aged 40-49 years in good health and CMV-seropositive.

This clone came up a few times. The genes are TRBV4-3 and TRBJ2-2, with TRBD2 matching over 7 bases. CDR1 is LGHNA and CDR2 is YSLEER in the germline V gene. Trimming at V came to 2 bases and at J to 6 bases, leaving 6 bases not matched to a gene. CDR3 length: 15 amino acids. Written as DNA, the CDR3 is TGCGCCAGCAGCCAAAGCGGGATAGAATCCGGGGAGCTGTTTTTT. This sequence encodes CASSQSGIESGELFF.

The chain carries TRBV10-3 and TRBJ2-7; D may be TRBD2 (5 bases). This CDR3 contains 13 residues. In germline, CDR1 is ENHRY, CDR2 SYGVKD. V lost 7 bases and J 4 bases, leaving 14 bases between the germline ends. Written as DNA, the CDR3 is TGTGCCATCACTCCGGACGGGGTTTACGAGCAGTACTTC. It is translated as CAITPDGVYEQYF.

The CDR3: CASSLAMGRSTGELFF. The CDR3 DNA follows: TGCGCCAGCAGCTTGGCAATGGGGCGTAGCACCGGGGAGCTGTTTTTT. The chain has TRBV5-1 and TRBJ2-2; a weak D match, TRBD1 (5 bases). Trimming stripped 0 bases from V and 4 bases from J, with 13 bases between. Germline assignment: CDR1 SGHRS and CDR2 YFSETQ. The CDR3 runs to 16 residues. The variable domain in full, completed from reference TRBV5-1 and TRBJ2-2, reads KAGVTQTPRYLIKTRGQQVTLSCSPISGHRSVSWYQQTPGQGLQFLFEYFSETQRNKGNFPGRFSGRQFSNSRSEMNVSTLELGDSALYLCASSLAMGRSTGELFFGEGSRLTVL.

The chain recombines TRBV25-1 with TRBJ2-7; perhaps TRBD2 as D (6 bases). The CDR3 contains 14 residues. Germline CDR1 MGHDK, CDR2 SYGVNS. V was clipped by 8 bases and J by 1 base, with 15 bases between them. CDR3 loop: CASGPAEGSYEQYF. The CDR3 bases are TGTGCCAGCGGCCCGGCGGAGGGGTCCTACGAGCAGTACTTC.